Listed below are T cell receptor beta chains from one sample, sequenced in a study of T-cell memory formation after mild COVID-19. TCRdb re-called the 5' RACE reads with MiXCR, one entry per CDR3 protein. The top ten clones hold roughly an eighth of a sample with hundreds of thousands of distinct CDR3 sequences, roughly 23% of them seen once. The sequencing sample was made of PBMCs or a T cell subset sorted from them (not recorded which). The receptor source for this set is an adult woman who had mild COVID-19 (a few samples of this study predate the infection). Cell type and time point are not known. Both conserved end residues are part of each CDR3.

>TRBJ2-3|TRBV12-3/TRBV12-4
CASSLHSFSGRTDTQYF
>TRBJ2-1|TRBV29-1
CSDALAGEPASSYNEQFF
>TRBJ2-5|TRBV18
CASSLLGGLQETQYF
>TRBJ2-3|TRBV5-1
CASSSGTGVTDTQYF
>TRBJ1-5|TRBV6-2/TRBV6-3
CASSPRYSNQPQHF
>TRBJ1-6|TRBV5-6
CASSSDRGASPLHF
>TRBJ1-5|TRBV10-3
CAISVDGNSNQPQHF
>TRBJ1-2|TRBV12-3/TRBV12-4
CASSYDIPRGYTF
>TRBJ2-7|TRBV29-1
CSVEVAVAGVEQYF
>TRBJ1-2|TRBV2
CASSEAGRGANYGYTF
>TRBJ1-1|TRBV12-3/TRBV12-4
CASSSPGQGIWGAFF
>TRBJ2-7|TRBV5-1
CASSLELAGGNEQYF
>TRBJ2-3|TRBV2
CASSAGGKSTDTQYF
>TRBJ2-5|TRBV3-1
CASSQAGGGETQYF
>TRBJ2-5|TRBV2
CASTWTEQETQYF
>TRBJ2-3|TRBV5-1
CASSFELDTQYF
>TRBJ2-7|TRBV11-2
CASSLVGGTSGSPYEQYF
>TRBJ1-2|TRBV7-9
CASSLTFLAPNGYTF
>TRBJ2-5|TRBV27
CAAQIPPRSQETQYF
>TRBJ1-2|TRBV15
CATSSDSRYGYTF